Listed below are T cell receptor beta chains from one sample, sequenced in a study of blood T cell repertoires in COVID-19. Clones were sequenced by immunoSEQ multiplex PCR, and TCRdb holds only the in-frame ones, with some missing. The sample records 42,000 or so clones, nearly 90% being singletons. The sequencing sample was made of peripheral blood. Receptors originate from a human donor in a cohort sampled during active COVID-19. CDR3s include the opening cysteine and the closing phenylalanine or tryptophan. Each record gives: J gene, V gene, D gene, clone size, CDR3 protein, CDR3 DNA. The D gene is left open where the match is weak. The size of a clone is reported for some rows only, either as once, few or many, or as a class for expanded clones.

>TRBJ1-1|TRBV19|.|.
CASSISWGTENTEAFF
TGTGCCAGTAGTATTTCTTGGGGCACGGAGAACACTGAAGCTTTCTTT
>TRBJ2-7|TRBV7-9|.|.
CASSLEFEISYEQYF
TGTGCCAGCAGCTTAGAATTCGAGATATCCTACGAGCAGTACTTC
>TRBJ1-1|TRBV18|.|.
CASSQEVQGETFF
TGTGCCAGCTCACAAGAGGTACAGGGAGAGACTTTCTTT
>TRBJ2-3|TRBV24-1|.|.
CATSDSGTGTSTDTQYF
TGTGCCACCAGTGATTCGGGGACTGGGACTAGCACAGATACGCAGTATTTT
>TRBJ2-2|TRBV7-9|.|.
CASTQEESRELFF
TGTGCCAGCACTCAAGAGGAGTCCCGGGAGCTGTTTTTT
>TRBJ1-2|TRBV7-9|.|.
CASSLDTYDNGYTF
TGTGCCAGCAGCTTAGACACATATGATAATGGCTACACCTTC
>TRBJ1-5|TRBV19|.|.
CASHSGDTNQPQHF
TGTGCCAGTCACAGCGGGGACACCAATCAGCCCCAGCATTTT
>TRBJ1-1|TRBV4-1|.|.
CASSQEGGLDTEAFF
TGCGCCAGCAGCCAAGAGGGGGGGCTGGACACTGAAGCTTTCTTT
>TRBJ1-2|TRBV5-4|.|few
CASSLARVSSYGYTF
TGTGCCAGCAGCTTGGCTCGGGTCAGCTCCTATGGCTACACCTTC
>TRBJ1-2|TRBV4-2|TRBD1|few
CASSQEGQNNYGYTF
TGTGCCAGCAGCCAGGAGGGACAGAATAACTATGGCTACACCTTC